This T cell receptor beta chain was identified during a study of T cells in Graves' hyperthyroidism and ophthalmopathy. Study-wide findings and caveats: Most clonotypes expanded in thyroid above 0.001 were likewise present in blood. The model identified upcoming ophthalmopathy a median about 6.5 months ahead of onset.

This clonotype was observed a handful of times. What it recognizes is unknown. CDR3 length: 15 amino acids. V trimming: 0 bases; J trimming: 5 bases; junction bases outside the gene matches: 5. Germline values: CDR1 MNHEY, CDR2 SVGAGI. The CDR3 regions of TCR beta were amplified from RNA transcripts. Using the HTBI primer set, a first-round RT-PCR was run on the TCR CDR3. One entry per CDR3 protein results from TCRdb running MiXCR on the multiplex PCR reads. The sample yields some 530,000 distinct CDR3 sequences, 22% seen once. Sample: blood. The chain combines TRBV6-5 with TRBJ1-1; 8 nucleotides match TRBD1. This clonotype was obtained from a woman aged 70-85 years with Graves' ophthalmopathy. CDR3 region: CASSYSRTGRTEAFF. The CDR3 DNA follows: TGTGCCAGCAGTTACTCCCGGACAGGGAGGACTGAAGCTTTCTTT.